These 19 T cell receptor beta chains came from one sample sequenced in a study of T cells in Graves' hyperthyroidism and ophthalmopathy. Amplified TCR beta CDR3 regions derived from RNA transcripts. Initially, a first-round RT-PCR of the TCR CDR3 employed the HTBI primer set. A single record per CDR3 protein comes from TCRdb applying MiXCR to the multiplex PCR reads. Of roughly 500,000 distinct CDR3 sequences in the sample, 40% to 55% were seen once. Sequenced material: peripheral blood or thyroid tissue (not recorded which). The receptor source for this set is an adult woman with Graves' disease, either hyperthyroidism or ophthalmopathy (not recorded which).

In this sample, this clonotype turned up a few times. V usage is TRBV27 and J usage is TRBJ1-6; 10 positions agree with TRBD1. Germline trimming cut 8 bases from V and 5 bases from J; bases unmatched to any gene: 9. CDR1 and CDR2 (germline): MNHEY, SMNVEV (reference sequence). This CDR3 comprises 16 residues. The CDR3 DNA reads as TGTGCCAGCTCCCCAAGACAGGGGGCGGATAATTCACCCCTCCACTTT. Its protein product is CASSPRQGADNSPLHF.

This clonotype has a single count. The germline gene is not matched at one end of the junction; a read error may be the cause. The rearrangement links TRBV29-1 to TRBJ1-2; 9 bases align to TRBD1. The CDR3 runs to 10 residues. Germline V CDR1 and CDR2: SQVTM, ANQGSEA. CDR3: CSVEDRGYTF. The DNA for the CDR3 is TGCAGCGTAGAAGACAGGGGGTATACCTTC.

The chain carries TRBV2 and TRBJ1-6; no reliable D call. CDR1 and CDR2 from the germline V gene are SNHLY and FYNNEI. The ends were cut back, 2 bases at V and 7 bases at J, with 12 bases in the middle. CDR3 length equals 15 residues. CDR3 sequence reads: CASSERTGGNSPLHF. The CDR3 coding sequence is TGTGCCAGCAGTGAACGGACCGGCGGGAATTCACCCCTCCACTTT.

Many counts were recorded for this clonotype. This sequence joins TRBV7-6 and TRBJ1-1, with D possibly matching TRBD1 (5 bases). The CDR3 contains 18 residues. V lost 2 bases to trimming and J lost 1 base, with 20 bases between them. CDR1 and CDR2 (germline): SGHVS, FNYEAQ. CDR3 sequence (DNA): TGTGCCAGCAGCTTATGGTCCGGGACTTGGAATCCGAACACTGAAGCTTTCTTT. Protein: CASSLWSGTWNPNTEAFF.

This clonotype was recorded many times. This chain uses TRBV6-6 with TRBJ2-5; D is ambiguous. Germline CDR1 and CDR2: MNHNY and SVGAGI (reference sequence). The CDR3 has 13 amino acids. V gave up 6 bases and J gave up 5 bases, with 13 bases separating them. The CDR3 DNA sequence: TGTGCCAGCAGGCTTTTGGTTGGCGAGACCCAGTACTTC. Its protein product is CASRLLVGETQYF.

This clonotype was recorded once. The chain combines TRBV11-2 with TRBJ2-7; D possibly corresponds to TRBD2 (6 bases). CDR3 length equals 15 residues. The V end lost 3 bases, the J end lost 3 bases, and 15 bases lay between the germline ends. Germline V gene data show CDR1 as SGHAT and CDR2 as FQNNGV. The CDR3, as DNA: TGTGCCAGCAGCTTGGCCGGGAGTAAGGGCTACGAGCAGTACTTC. Translated, it gives CASSLAGSKGYEQYF.

This clonotype was seen more than once but under ten times. The V call is TRBV15, the J call TRBJ2-7; no clear D. V gave up 0 bases and J gave up 4 bases, with 7 bases separating them. The CDR3 totals 13 residues. Germline values: CDR1 LNHNV, CDR2 YYDKDF (reference sequence). In nucleotides, the CDR3 is TGTGCCACCAGCAGAGATCAGAGATACGAGCAGTACTTC. This sequence encodes CATSRDQRYEQYF.

This clonotype has at least ten counts. CDR3 DNA sequence: TGTGCCACCAGCAGAGAAGGGGGCTCGTTTGGCTACACCTTC. Its protein product is CATSREGGSFGYTF. The chain couples TRBV15 to TRBJ1-2; 7 nucleotides agree with TRBD1. CDR3 size: 14 residues. CDR1 LNHNV and CDR2 YYDKDF come from the germline V gene (reference sequence). Trimming took 0 bases from V and 7 from J; bases not matched to a gene: 5.

The chain uses TRBV5-8 and TRBJ2-3; 7 nucleotides match TRBD2. Germline-derived CDR1 and CDR2 are SGHTS and YDEGEE. The trim removed 3 bases at V and 4 bases at J, leaving 2 bases unmatched. The CDR3 runs 13 residues. The CDR3 nucleotides read TGTGCCAGCAGCTGGCGGGAGCCAGATACGCAGTATTTT. Its translation is CASSWREPDTQYF.

The chain carries TRBV6-6 and TRBJ1-1, with D unresolved. The CDR3 sequence is 12 residues long. Trimming left V 5 bases short and J 10 bases short, with 14 bases between. From germline, CDR1 is MNHNY and CDR2 SVGAGI (reference sequence). The CDR3 nucleotides are TGTGCCAGCAGTATCGACTCCCGCGTAGCTTTCTTT. Translated, it gives CASSIDSRVAFF.

For this clonotype: A junction end diverges from the germline sequence, so it may reflect a read error. CDR3 amino acids: CASSESRVSEYGHTF. The CDR3 DNA reads as TGTGCCAGCAGTGAATCCAGGGTTTCGGAATATGGCCACACCTTC. The J gene is TRBJ1-2, the V gene TRBV2, with a tentative D call TRBD1 (5 bases). The CDR3 contains 15 residues. The germline CDR1 and CDR2 sequences are SNHLY and FYNNEI.

The chain links TRBV2 to TRBJ2-5; perhaps TRBD2 as D (5 bases). Germline-derived CDR1 and CDR2 are SNHLY and FYNNEI. Trimming left V 5 bases short and J 4 bases short, with 14 bases between. CDR3 length: 14 residues. The CDR3 DNA is TGTGCCAGCAGTCCCGGACCTAGCTCAGAGACCCAGTACTTC. Protein sequence: CASSPGPSSETQYF.

This clonotype was detected many times. V is TRBV29-1 and J is TRBJ2-7, with a possible D match to TRBD2 (7 bases). The germline CDR1 and CDR2 sequences are SQVTM and ANQGSEA. CDR3 length: 13 residues. Trimming shortened V by 6 bases and J by 6 bases, and 18 bases separated the two germline ends. CDR3 sequence: CSVSSPAGAEQYF. The CDR3 DNA reads as TGCAGCGTCTCCTCCCCGGCGGGGGCCGAGCAGTACTTC.

This clonotype was found many times. This sequence joins TRBV7-2 and TRBJ2-7, with D possibly being TRBD1 (6 bases). Per germline, CDR1 SGHTA and CDR2 FQGNSA. V was trimmed by 8 bases and J by 3 bases, leaving 8 bases between them. This CDR3 comprises 11 residues. Written as DNA, the CDR3 is TGTGCCAGCCAACAGGGCTACGAGCAGTACTTC. Translating gives CASQQGYEQYF.

This clonotype was detected once. V and J are TRBV7-9 and TRBJ1-5, with D possibly TRBD1 on 6 matching bases. Germline CDR1 is SEHNR and CDR2 is FQNEAQ (reference sequence). V lost 6 bases to trimming and J lost 7 bases, with 13 bases between them. CDR3 size: 13 residues. The DNA for the CDR3 is TGTGCCAGCAGTGATCAGGGGTGGCAGCCCCAGCATTTT. It codes for CASSDQGWQPQHF.

This rearrangement joins TRBV19 to TRBJ1-1, with a possible D match to TRBD1 (6 bases). The CDR3 totals 13 residues. The ends were cut back, 4 bases at V and 5 bases at J, with 11 bases in the middle. Germline V gene sequence: CDR1 LNHDA, CDR2 SQIVND (reference sequence). The CDR3: CASSRTERTEAFF. The CDR3 region has the DNA TGTGCCAGTAGTAGGACAGAAAGGACTGAAGCTTTCTTT.

This clonotype showed up many times. V gene TRBV7-9 combines with J gene TRBJ2-7; 10 bases agree with TRBD2. The CDR3 is 15 amino acids. The germline V gene encodes CDR1 SEHNR and CDR2 FQNEAQ (reference sequence). After removal of 5 bases from V and 7 bases from J, the junction contained 11 bases not matched to a gene. CDR3 sequence reads: CASSASGSFRWEQYF. The DNA for the CDR3 is TGTGCCAGCAGCGCTAGCGGGAGTTTCCGTTGGGAGCAGTACTTC.

The chain employs TRBV7-9 and TRBJ1-4; D is unclear. V was clipped by 5 bases and J by 7 bases, with 14 bases between them. Germline V gives CDR1 SEHNR, CDR2 FQNEAQ (reference sequence). The CDR3 is 14 residues long. The CDR3: CASSELGAGEKLFF. CDR3 sequence (DNA): TGTGCCAGCAGCGAACTGGGAGCAGGTGAAAAACTGTTTTTT.

At least ten counts were recorded for this clonotype. This rearrangement joins TRBV5-1 to TRBJ2-2; D might be TRBD1 (6 bases). Germline CDR1 and CDR2: SGHRS and YFSETQ. With 0 bases removed from V and 0 bases from J, the gap between germline ends came to 9 bases. The CDR3 sequence is 16 residues long. The CDR3 bases are TGCGCCAGCAGCTTGGGGACAGTAACGAACACCGGGGAGCTGTTTTTT. It codes for CASSLGTVTNTGELFF.